This T cell receptor (beta chain) was found in a study of shared clonotypes between healthy human individuals. The study's findings and limits: Relative to memory subsets, naive subsets generally showed larger estimated richness.

Points on this clone: Its antigen is still unknown.

CD45RO-negative, CCR7-selected cells formed the naive CD8 fraction, which excluded terminally differentiated effector memory CD45RA+ cells. Each sample came from a Caucasian adult donor living in Nashville, Tennessee. V shed 5 bases and J 8 bases; nucleotides not matched to a gene: 11. The CDR3 sequence is 14 residues long. The germline V gene encodes CDR1 MNHEY and CDR2 SMNVEV (reference sequence). Sequenced by immunoSEQ multiplex PCR; TCRdb stores in-frame clones only, minus some. This table has some 2.1 million clones, approximately 94% appearing once. The chain uses TRBV27 and TRBJ1-1, with 7 positions matching TRBD1. This receptor was taken from a man younger than 35 in good health. The sequencing input was naive CD8+ T cells sorted from blood. CDR3 DNA: TGTGCCAGCAGTCCCTACACGGGGACAGAGGAAGCTTTCTTT. Protein: CASSPYTGTEEAFF.